This TCR beta chain was profiled in a study of shared clonotypes between healthy human individuals. Study-wide points: What naive subsets generally showed was a larger estimated richness than memory subsets showed.

The CDR3 region is 9 residues in length, termini included. The V gene's germline CDR1 is MDHEN and CDR2 SYDVKM. The method was immunoSEQ multiplex PCR; TCRdb's version includes in-frame clones alone and lacks a portion of them. The data hold about 2,500,000 clones, with roughly 92% observed a single time. With regard to this clone: Its antigen is unidentified. The conserved phenylalanine or tryptophan normally closing the CDR3 is absent here, so this likely arose from a read error. Because the CDR3's place on the DNA is in doubt, the DNA is left out and the CDR3 is given as listed by TCRdb.

The chain is built from TRBV28 and TRBJ2-7. Sequencing input: naive CD4+ T cells sorted from blood. Subset reported: CD45RA+ positively selected. This clonotype originated in a man aged 18 to 29 in good health. CDR3 loop: CASSGTKKP.